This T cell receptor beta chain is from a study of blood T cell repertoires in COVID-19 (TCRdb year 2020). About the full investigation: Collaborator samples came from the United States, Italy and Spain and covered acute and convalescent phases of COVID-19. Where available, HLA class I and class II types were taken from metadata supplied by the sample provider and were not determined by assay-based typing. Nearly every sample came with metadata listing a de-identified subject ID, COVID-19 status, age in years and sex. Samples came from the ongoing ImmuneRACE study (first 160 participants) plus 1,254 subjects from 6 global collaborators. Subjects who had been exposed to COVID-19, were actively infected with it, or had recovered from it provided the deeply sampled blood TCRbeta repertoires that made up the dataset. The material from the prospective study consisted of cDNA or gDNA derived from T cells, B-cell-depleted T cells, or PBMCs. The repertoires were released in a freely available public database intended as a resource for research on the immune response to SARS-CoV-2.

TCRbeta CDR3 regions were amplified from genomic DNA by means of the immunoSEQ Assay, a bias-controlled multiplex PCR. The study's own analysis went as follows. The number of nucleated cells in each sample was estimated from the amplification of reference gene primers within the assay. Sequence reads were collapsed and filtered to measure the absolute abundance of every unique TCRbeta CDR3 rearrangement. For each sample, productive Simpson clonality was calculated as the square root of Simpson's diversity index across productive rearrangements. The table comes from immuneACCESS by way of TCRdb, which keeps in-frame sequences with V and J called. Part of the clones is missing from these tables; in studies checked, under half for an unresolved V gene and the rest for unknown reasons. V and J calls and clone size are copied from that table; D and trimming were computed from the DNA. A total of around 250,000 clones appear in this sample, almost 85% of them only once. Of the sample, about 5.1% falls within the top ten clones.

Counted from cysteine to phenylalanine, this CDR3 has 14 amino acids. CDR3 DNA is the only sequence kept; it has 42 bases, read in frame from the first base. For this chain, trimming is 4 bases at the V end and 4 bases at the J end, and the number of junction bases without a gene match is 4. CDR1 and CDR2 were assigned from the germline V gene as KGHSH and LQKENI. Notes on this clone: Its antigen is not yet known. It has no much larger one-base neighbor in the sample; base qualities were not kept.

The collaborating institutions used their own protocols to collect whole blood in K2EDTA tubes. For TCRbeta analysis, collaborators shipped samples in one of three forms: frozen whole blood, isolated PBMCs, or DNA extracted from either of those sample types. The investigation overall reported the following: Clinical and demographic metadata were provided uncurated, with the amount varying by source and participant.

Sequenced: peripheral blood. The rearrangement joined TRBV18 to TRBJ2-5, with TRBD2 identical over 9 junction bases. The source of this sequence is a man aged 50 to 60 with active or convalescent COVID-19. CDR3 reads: CASSLSGRPETQYF. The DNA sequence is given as TGTGCCAGCTCACTTAGCGGGAGACCAGAGACCCAGTACTTC.